This note documents a single TCR beta chain sequence. It lacks a known antigen. Nothing much larger sits one base from this clone, and base qualities are not available. This record belongs to a study of T cell repertoires in urothelial bladder cancer (dated by TCRdb to the late 2010s). Regarding the complete study: Of the roughly twelve resected lesions, three were clinically staged as cT0, three as cTa, three as cT1 and three as cT2 or greater. About 11 resected bladder lesions, consisting of urothelial carcinoma (UC+) and benign (UC-) specimens, were examined. TCR repertoire clonality in bladder tumors was compared with TCR repertoire clonality in benign bladder inflammation. Roughly 11 patients with bladder lesions undergoing transurethral resection were identified prospectively. General study outcomes and caveats: The median percentage of tumor infiltrating lymphocytes was approximately 2% in carcinoma specimens and around 11% in benign specimens. In carcinoma specimens a single T-cell clone made up as much as 17% of infiltrating lymphocytes, compared with 1.5% to 2% in benign specimens. Urothelial carcinoma specimens had a median of roughly 6,100 T cells, fewer than the median of about 24,000 seen in benign specimens.

The CDR1 and CDR2 encoded by the germline V gene (reference sequence) are MNHEY and SMNVEV. From its cysteine to its phenylalanine, the CDR3 spans 12 amino acids. Only the CDR3 region is kept as DNA, spanning 36 bases read in frame from base 1. V drops 5 bases and J drops 4 bases, leaving 8 bases in between. The immunoSEQ assay was used to sequence the CDR3 region of the TCR beta chain. For the original study's pipeline: T-cell fraction, clonal dominance and maximum TCR clone frequency were calculated for each specimen. The source is immuneACCESS, and TCRdb retained only in-frame sequences with V and J called. Part of the clones is not carried over; for the studies checked, unresolved V genes explain less than half of this, and the remainder is unexplained. That table furnishes V, J and clone size, whereas the DNA furnished D and trimming. Present in this sample are some 11,000 clones, about two thirds of which were seen just once. Roughly 6.4% of the sample is in the top ten clones.

Benign (UC-) specimens were resected bladder lesions without urothelial carcinoma. Bladder lesion specimens were obtained at transurethral resection and were stored at -80C. DNA was isolated from bladder specimens obtained during transurethral resection. This receptor was identified in a human donor with a benign inflammatory bladder lesion. This receptor chain uses TRBV27 and TRBJ1-1; TRBD1 is possibly the D segment (5 matching bases). Sequences were obtained from tumor-infiltrating cells from bladder cancer. The CDR3 region: CASSRGATEAFF. The DNA sequence is TGTGCCAGCAGTAGGGGTGCCACTGAAGCTTTCTTT.